Below, 23 T cell receptor beta chains from the same sample are listed, as sequenced in a study of cytomegalovirus exposure and HLA in healthy donors. Primers: 60 Vbeta forward and 13 Jbeta reverse. The repertoire was sequenced with immunoSEQ multiplex PCR; TCRdb's copy has only in-frame clones and lacks some. The data show 90,000 or so clones, under 85% seen once. Sequencing was performed on PBMCs. The receptor source for this set is a woman in her thirties or forties in good health and CMV-seronegative.

The gene calls are TRBV2 and TRBJ2-7; 7 nucleotides match TRBD2. J was trimmed by 2 bases and V by 5 bases; bases with no gene match: 9. Looked up from germline, CDR1 is SNHLY and CDR2 is FYNNEI. The CDR3 contains 15 residues. The CDR3 loop is CASSTTGTNPYEQYF. The DNA for the CDR3 is TGTGCCAGCAGTACCACCGGGACTAACCCCTACGAGCAGTACTTC. Complete variable domain (other parts from reference TRBV2 and TRBJ2-7): EPEVTQTPSHQVTQMGQEVILRCVPISNHLYFYWYRQILGQKVEFLVSFYNNEISEKSEIFDDQFSVERPDGSNFTLKIRSTKLEDSAMYFCASSTTGTNPYEQYFGPGTRLTVT.

This sequence joins TRBV5-1 and TRBJ1-2, with D tentatively TRBD1 (5 bases). The V end lost 0 bases, the J end lost 3 bases, and 9 bases lay between the germline ends. Germline values: CDR1 SGHRS, CDR2 YFSETQ. The CDR3 sequence is 14 residues long. The CDR3 region is CASSLGTGDYGYTF. CDR3 nucleotide sequence: TGCGCCAGCAGCTTGGGAACGGGGGACTATGGCTACACCTTC.

The chain carries TRBV9 and TRBJ2-3; 11 positions match TRBD2. This CDR3 is built from 16 residues. Germline CDR1 reads SGDLS; CDR2 reads YYNGEE. After removal of 2 bases from V and 3 bases from J, the junction contained 5 bases not matched to a gene. The CDR3 DNA sequence: TGTGCCAGCAGCGTGACTAGCGGGGTAAGGACAGATACGCAGTATTTT. Translated: CASSVTSGVRTDTQYF.

The chain recombines TRBV7-9 with TRBJ2-5; 7 bases are a match to TRBD1. The CDR3 consists of 14 residues. Germline CDR1 reads SEHNR; CDR2 reads FQNEAQ (reference sequence). Unmatched junction bases numbered 5, after V lost 5 bases and J lost 2 bases. CDR3 nucleotide sequence: TGTGCCAGCAGCCACCAGGGGGAGCAAGAGACCCAGTACTTC. This gives the protein CASSHQGEQETQYF.

The CDR3 loop reads CASAQLWGRASTDTQYF. CDR3 DNA: TGTGCCAGCGCACAACTTTGGGGCAGGGCTAGCACAGATACGCAGTATTTT. The chain combines TRBV28 with TRBJ2-3; tentatively, D is TRBD1 (5 bases). The CDR3 extends over 17 amino acids. Looked up from germline, CDR1 is MDHEN and CDR2 is SYDVKM. V shed 8 bases and J shed 0 bases, with 21 bases lying between them.

The chain couples TRBV30 to TRBJ1-2; perhaps TRBD1 as D (6 bases). CDR3 length equals 11 residues. CDR1 is GTSNPN and CDR2 is SVGIG in the germline V gene (reference sequence). V lost 6 bases and J 10 bases, leaving 15 bases between the germline ends. Here the CDR3 DNA reads TGTGCCTGCCCCGAAGGGGGTTTCTACACCTTC. This encodes CACPEGGFYTF.

This clone was seen ten or more times. The CDR3 sequence is CASGGETTDTQYF. The CDR3 bases are TGTGCCAGCGGCGGAGAAACCACAGATACGCAGTATTTT. V and J are TRBV6-4 and TRBJ2-3; D is undetermined. CDR3 length: 13 amino acids. CDR1 is MRHNA, CDR2 SNTAGT, per germline. Deletions cut 8 bases from V and 2 bases from J, with 11 bases between.

This clone appeared a few times. The CDR3 coding sequence is TGCGCCAGCAGAGAAACCGGGACTAGCGGGGTCTACGAGCAGTACTTC. Amino acids: CASRETGTSGVYEQYF. The chain couples TRBV4-1 to TRBJ2-7; 13 bases line up with TRBD2. Per germline, CDR1 MGHRA and CDR2 YSYEKL. CDR3 length: 16 amino acids. Trimming cost V 6 bases and J 3 bases; bases outside gene matches: 8.

The V gene is TRBV11-2, the J gene TRBJ2-7; 8 bases line up with TRBD2. CDR1 and CDR2 from the germline V gene are SGHAT and FQNNGV. With V trimmed by 3 bases and J by 4 bases, 5 bases remained unmatched. This CDR3 has 14 amino acids. CDR3 sequence: CASSFSGLAYEQYF. As DNA, the CDR3 is TGTGCCAGCAGCTTTTCAGGACTAGCATACGAGCAGTACTTC.

This chain uses TRBV19 with TRBJ2-7, with 12 bases that match TRBD2. Unmatched junction bases numbered 6, after V lost 1 base and J lost 2 bases. The length of the CDR3 is 17 residues. Germline V CDR1 and CDR2: LNHDA, SQIVND (reference sequence). In nucleotides, the CDR3 is TGTGCCAGTAGTATAGTTTCCGGACTAGCGGGAACCTACGAGCAGTACTTC. Translating gives CASSIVSGLAGTYEQYF.

Here the CDR3 DNA reads TGTGCCAGCAGCCCAACAGGGGGAAGCACTGAAGCTTTCTTT. Residues: CASSPTGGSTEAFF. This sequence joins TRBV7-3 and TRBJ1-1; 8 bases are shared with TRBD1. Germline V CDR1 and CDR2: SGHTA, FQGTGA. With V trimmed by 5 bases and J by 4 bases, 6 bases remained unmatched. The CDR3 runs to 14 residues. The full variable domain, its missing parts supplied by reference TRBV7-3 and TRBJ1-1, is GAGVSQTPSNKVTEKGKYVELRCDPISGHTALYWYRQSLGQGPEFLIYFQGTGAADDSGLPNDRFFAVRPEGSVSTLKIQRTERGDSAVYLCASSPTGGSTEAFFGQGTRLTVV.

The chain is built from TRBV7-2 and TRBJ2-5, with D possibly being TRBD2 (6 bases). Trimming left V 1 base short and J 5 bases short, with 11 bases between. There are 14 residues in the CDR3. Germline V gives CDR1 SGHTA, CDR2 FQGNSA. CDR3 region: CASSLDAGTETQYF. In nucleotides, the CDR3 is TGTGCCAGCAGCTTAGATGCGGGGACGGAGACCCAGTACTTC.

V is TRBV10-2 and J is TRBJ2-2; 10 positions match TRBD2. Germline V lookup: CDR1 WSHSY, CDR2 SAAADI. This CDR3 has 14 residues. Trimming removed 2 bases from V and 7 bases from J; junction bases left unmatched: 1. The CDR3 reads CASSEVAGGGELFF. The CDR3, as DNA: TGCGCCAGCAGTGAGGTAGCGGGAGGCGGGGAGCTGTTTTTT.

The rearrangement joins TRBV5-1 to TRBJ1-2, with 12 positions matching TRBD1. In germline, CDR1 is SGHRS, CDR2 YFSETQ. This CDR3 contains 16 residues. J lost 4 bases, V lost 0 bases, and 4 bases had no gene match. The CDR3, as DNA: TGCGCCAGCAGCTTGGCCGGGGGACAGGGGGCCTATGGCTACACCTTC. Translated: CASSLAGGQGAYGYTF.

The chain uses TRBV9 and TRBJ2-2; TRBD1 aligns across 8 bases. Trimming cost V 3 bases and J 8 bases; bases outside gene matches: 3. This CDR3 is 13 amino acids long. From germline, CDR1 is SGDLS and CDR2 YYNGEE. Here the CDR3 DNA reads TGTGCCAGCAGCGCCCAGGGGGCTGGGGAGCTGTTTTTT. Its translation: CASSAQGAGELFF.

V is TRBV7-2 and J is TRBJ2-3, with D possibly TRBD2 on 5 matching bases. Germline CDR1 reads SGHTA; CDR2 reads FQGNSA. V was cut by 4 bases and J by 0 bases, with 11 bases left in between. The CDR3 covers 15 residues. CDR3 sequence (DNA): TGTGCCAGCAGCTCCACCCGGACTAGCACAGATACGCAGTATTTT. Encoded protein: CASSSTRTSTDTQYF.

J is TRBJ1-4 and V is TRBV6-5, with 10 bases identical to TRBD1. The CDR3 contains 15 residues. The J segment lost 8 bases and the V segment lost 6 bases, leaving 9 bases of the junction unmatched. Germline lookup yields CDR1 MNHEY and CDR2 SVGAGI. The CDR3 DNA reads TGTGCCAGCAGGCTGACCGGGACAGGGGAAGAAAAACTGTTTTTT. Protein: CASRLTGTGEEKLFF.

This clone was counted a few times. The chain is built from TRBV5-6 and TRBJ2-5; TRBD2 aligns across 12 bases. There are 15 residues in the CDR3. J lost 4 bases, V lost 0 bases, and 1 base had no gene match. CDR1 is SGHDT and CDR2 is YYEEEE in the germline V gene. In DNA, the CDR3 is TGTGCCAGCAGCTTGGGACTAGCGGGAGCAGAGACCCAGTACTTC. This encodes CASSLGLAGAETQYF.

The rearrangement joins TRBV5-1 to TRBJ2-3, with 7 bases lining up with TRBD1. The ends lost 4 bases at V and 7 bases at J; junction bases unmatched: 3. Germline lookup yields CDR1 SGHRS and CDR2 YFSETQ. This CDR3 region has 12 residues. Here the CDR3 DNA reads TGCGCCAGCAGCGGGGACAGCCATACGCAGTATTTT. Translating gives CASSGDSHTQYF.

The J gene is TRBJ1-3, the V gene TRBV11-2, with TRBD1 as a possible D gene (6 bases). Trimming cost V 5 bases and J 0 bases, with 11 bases left between them. This CDR3 has 15 amino acids. The germline CDR1 and CDR2 sequences are SGHAT and FQNNGV. The CDR3 region has the DNA TGTGCCAGCAGCACCGACAGGAGCTCTGGAAACACCATATATTTT. It yields the protein CASSTDRSSGNTIYF.

The chain joins TRBV7-8 to TRBJ2-2, with unresolved D. The CDR3 covers 16 residues. Per germline, CDR1 SGHVS and CDR2 FQNEAQ. Trimming removed 2 bases at V and 1 base at J, with 11 bases between. The CDR3 DNA sequence: TGTGCCAGCAGCTTACGCCCCACGGGGAACACCGGGGAGCTGTTTTTT. Encoded protein: CASSLRPTGNTGELFF.

The CDR3 coding sequence is TGCAGCGTTGCCGAGACTAGCGGAGTAGTCGGGGAGCTGTTTTTT. Its translation: CSVAETSGVVGELFF. This chain connects TRBV29-1 to TRBJ2-2, with 9 positions matching TRBD2. This CDR3 region has 15 residues. In germline, CDR1 is SQVTM, CDR2 ANQGSEA. The junction had 10 bases not matched to a gene; V was cut back by 4 bases and J by 7 bases.

The rearrangement joins TRBV9 to TRBJ2-5, with 14 bases that match TRBD2. The J call may be in error: the DNA end matches TRBJ2-7 better. This CDR3 has 18 residues. Germline CDR1 and CDR2: SGDLS and YYNGEE. The CDR3 nucleotides read TGTGCCAGCAGCCCCCGCCGACTAGCGGGAGGGCCTCGCTACGAGCAGTACTTC. Residues: CASSPRRLAGGPRYEQYF.